The 20 T cell receptor beta chains in this list originate from one sample, sequenced in a study of T cells in Graves' hyperthyroidism and ophthalmopathy. Using RNA transcripts as the source, TCR beta CDR3 regions were amplified. The study used the HTBI primer set for a first-round RT-PCR of the TCR CDR3. TCRdb ran MiXCR on the multiplex PCR reads and lists one entry per CDR3 protein. The data hold over 250,000 distinct CDR3 sequences, with 25% to 30% observed a single time. The source material was blood. The receptors were gathered from a man aged 40-55 years with Graves' hyperthyroidism that later progressed to Graves' ophthalmopathy.

This chain links TRBV2 with TRBJ1-5; 7 bases fit TRBD1. This CDR3 has 11 residues. The V and J ends lost 7 bases and 7 bases, in that order; junction bases with no gene match: 1. Looked up from germline, CDR1 is SNHLY and CDR2 is FYNNEI. CDR3 nucleotides: TGTGCCAGCACACAGGGGCAGCCCCAGCATTTT. Translated, it gives CASTQGQPQHF.

The V call is TRBV28, the J call TRBJ2-7; the D gene is possibly TRBD2 (6 bases). The V end lost 7 bases, the J end lost 3 bases, and 13 bases lay between the germline ends. Germline V lookup: CDR1 MDHEN, CDR2 SYDVKM. This CDR3 spans 13 amino acids. The CDR3 nucleotides read TGTGCCAGCAACCGCGGGAAAGGCTACGAGCAGTACTTC. Protein: CASNRGKGYEQYF.

This clonotype showed up just a few times. The gene calls are TRBV7-8 and TRBJ1-2; 8 positions match TRBD1. Germline-derived CDR1 and CDR2 are SGHVS and FQNEAQ. V was pared by 5 bases and J by 4 bases, with 6 bases of the junction left unmatched. The CDR3 loop spans 14 amino acids. The CDR3 region is CASSRPGTGYGYTF. CDR3 coding DNA: TGTGCCAGCAGCCGACCGGGGACAGGCTATGGCTACACCTTC.

This clonotype was picked up many times. CDR3 in amino acids: CSADRDSSYLYEQYF. The CDR3 nucleotides read TGCAGTGCGGACCGGGACAGTTCTTATCTGTACGAGCAGTACTTC. The chain recombines TRBV20-1 with TRBJ2-7; 7 bases line up with TRBD1. The CDR3 is made up of 15 amino acids. V gave up 6 bases and J gave up 4 bases; unmatched junction bases: 15. Germline V gene lookup returns CDR1 DFQATT and CDR2 SNEGSKA (reference sequence).

The sample holds many counts of this clonotype. The CDR3 region is CASSATENQPQHF. CDR3 coding DNA: TGTGCCAGCAGTGCTACAGAAAATCAGCCCCAGCATTTT. The chain employs TRBV6-4 and TRBJ1-5; D gene unclear. Germline CDR1 and CDR2: MRHNA and SNTAGT. The CDR3 extends over 13 amino acids. V was shortened by 4 bases and J by 4 bases, with 8 bases between the two germline ends.

The chain joins TRBV20-1 to TRBJ1-5; no reliable D call. The CDR3 consists of 13 residues. Germline values: CDR1 DFQATT, CDR2 SNEGSKA (reference sequence). V lost 3 bases, J lost 3 bases, and 9 bases lay in between. This CDR3 is CSASGPLNQPQHF. For the CDR3, the DNA is TGCAGTGCTAGTGGACCGCTCAATCAGCCCCAGCATTTT.

This clonotype was recorded at least ten times. V gene TRBV6-5 combines with J gene TRBJ2-7, with 8 bases aligning to TRBD2. The CDR3 has 14 residues. The V gene end was trimmed by 4 bases and the J gene end by 4 bases; junction bases not matched to a gene: 6. CDR1 and CDR2 (germline): MNHEY, SVGAGI. In nucleotides, the CDR3 is TGTGCCAGCAGTTCGCAGCGGGAGAGATACGAGCAGTACTTC. Translating it yields CASSSQRERYEQYF.

This clonotype has ten or more counts. This chain links TRBV19 with TRBJ1-1; D gene ambiguous. The V and J ends lost 11 bases and 2 bases respectively, with 12 bases between them. This CDR3 spans 12 amino acids. From germline, CDR1 is LNHDA and CDR2 SQIVND (reference sequence). CDR3 coding DNA: TGTGCCCGGATAGTCGCAAACACTGAAGCTTTCTTT. It encodes CARIVANTEAFF.

In its sample, this clonotype was seen many times. The CDR3 DNA reads as TGTGCCAGCATGAGGACAGGGAATTCCTACGAGCAGTACTTC. It codes for CASMRTGNSYEQYF. V is TRBV2 and J is TRBJ2-7; TRBD1 matches at 8 bases. Germline V gene sequence: CDR1 SNHLY, CDR2 FYNNEI. CDR3 length: 14 residues. With V trimmed by 7 bases and J by 1 base, 6 bases remained unmatched.

This clonotype was observed many times. The rearrangement joins TRBV28 to TRBJ1-2, with TRBD1 as a possible D gene (6 bases). CDR1 and CDR2 (germline): MDHEN, SYDVKM. CDR3 length: 12 residues. Trimming cost V 8 bases and J 2 bases, with 9 bases left between them. The CDR3 nucleotides read TGTGCCAGCTCGGGGGGCAACTATGGCTACACCTTC. Protein sequence: CASSGGNYGYTF.

This clonotype was observed many times. The genes are TRBV12-3 or TRBV12-4 and TRBJ1-1; no firm D call. CDR3 length: 14 amino acids. V gave up 4 bases and J gave up 0 bases, with 9 bases separating them. CDR3 sequence: CASSSHGMNTEAFF. In nucleotides, the CDR3 is TGTGCCAGCAGTTCTCACGGTATGAACACTGAAGCTTTCTTT.

Many counts were recorded for this clonotype. This sequence joins TRBV18 and TRBJ1-2; D may be TRBD1 (5 bases). The CDR3 sequence is 13 residues long. Germline values: CDR1 KGHSH, CDR2 LQKENI. With 8 bases removed from V and 4 bases from J, the gap between germline ends came to 14 bases. The CDR3 DNA reads TGTGCCAGCCGCCTAGGGGCAGCCTATGGCTACACCTTC. This encodes CASRLGAAYGYTF.

This clonotype was recorded many times. V usage is TRBV6-1 and J usage is TRBJ2-3, with D possibly matching TRBD2 (6 bases). Per the germline V gene, CDR1 is MNHNS and CDR2 is SASEGT. This CDR3 has 14 residues. Trimming left V 6 bases short and J 5 bases short, with 15 bases between. This CDR3 reads CASSSEGRIDTQYF. Here the CDR3 DNA reads TGTGCCAGCAGCTCTGAGGGGAGGATAGATACGCAGTATTTT.

This clonotype was observed many times. This chain connects TRBV29-1 to TRBJ1-1; the D is unclear. The germline V and J ends were trimmed by 0 bases and 11 bases, with 4 bases remaining between them. Germline loops: CDR1 SQVTM, CDR2 ANQGSEA. CDR3 length: 9 residues. CDR3 residues: CSVEDGAFF. CDR3 in DNA: TGCAGCGTTGAAGATGGGGCTTTCTTT. The complete variable domain, with remaining parts taken from reference TRBV29-1 and TRBJ1-1, reads SAVISQKPSRDICQRGTSLTIQCQVDSQVTMMFWYRQQPGQSLTLIATANQGSEATYESGFVIDKFPISRPNLTFSTLTVSNMSPEDSSIYLCSVEDGAFFGQGTRLTVV.

There are many counts of this clonotype. The chain is built from TRBV24-1 and TRBJ2-2; tentatively, D is TRBD1 (5 bases). This CDR3 has 11 amino acids. Trimming left V 9 bases short and J 7 bases short, with 8 bases between. CDR1 is KGHDR, CDR2 SFDVKD, per germline. CDR3 nucleotide sequence: TGTGCCACCGGGGCGAACGGGGAGCTGTTTTTT. Its protein is CATGANGELFF.

This clonotype was found many times. Relative to the germline gene, one junction end is altered; a read error may explain this. The DNA for the CDR3 is TGTGCCACCAGTGATACCGCCGGGACAGCGAAAACCGGGGAGCTGTTTTTT. Translated: CATSDTAGTAKTGELFF. This rearrangement joins TRBV24-1 to TRBJ2-2; 7 positions match TRBD1. The CDR3 runs to 17 residues. Germline loops: CDR1 KGHDR, CDR2 SFDVKD.

This clonotype was found many times. This chain joins TRBV28 and TRBJ2-7, with D possibly being TRBD2 (6 bases). The V gene lost 5 bases and the J gene lost 3 bases, with 14 bases spanning the gap. The CDR3 sequence is 14 residues long. The germline CDR1 and CDR2 sequences are MDHEN and SYDVKM. The CDR3 DNA reads as TGTGCCAGCAGTCGGTCTAGCGTCGGCTACGAGCAGTACTTC. Translation: CASSRSSVGYEQYF. The entire variable domain, with the rest obtained from reference TRBV28 and TRBJ2-7, is as follows: DVKVTQSSRYLVKRTGEKVFLECVQDMDHENMFWYRQDPGLGLRLIYFSYDVKMKEKGDIPEGYSVSREKKERFSLILESASTNQTSMYLCASSRSSVGYEQYFGPGTRLTVT.

This clonotype was observed many times. The CDR3 DNA follows: TGCGCCAGCAGTCAACTAGGAGGGCGGGAGCACTACGAGCAGTACTTC. This gives the protein CASSQLGGREHYEQYF. V and J are TRBV4-1 and TRBJ2-7; 7 bases are a match to TRBD2. CDR1 MGHRA and CDR2 YSYEKL come from the germline V gene. This CDR3 has 16 residues. Germline trimming cut 6 bases from V and 3 bases from J; bases unmatched to any gene: 14.

This clonotype was recorded many times. The chain combines TRBV7-8 with TRBJ2-7, with a tentative D call TRBD1 (5 bases). The CDR3 has 15 residues. V was clipped by 5 bases and J by 2 bases, with 16 bases between them. Germline V gene sequence: CDR1 SGHVS, CDR2 FQNEAQ. The CDR3 region has the DNA TGTGCCAGCAGCCGAGAACCCAGGGCGACCTACGAGCAGTACTTC. It yields the protein CASSREPRATYEQYF. Combining the CDR3 with reference TRBV7-8 and TRBJ2-7 gives the whole variable domain GAGVSQSPRYKVAKRGQDVALRCDPISGHVSLFWYQQALGQGPEFLTYFQNEAQLDKSGLPSDRFFAERPEGSVSTLKIQRTQQEDSAVYLCASSREPRATYEQYFGPGTRLTVT.

This clonotype was counted at least ten times. The chain uses TRBV2 and TRBJ2-7, with unresolved D. This CDR3 has 15 amino acids. Germline V gene data show CDR1 as SNHLY and CDR2 as FYNNEI. V was shortened by 4 bases and J by 0 bases, with 13 bases between the two germline ends. The CDR3 region has the DNA TGTGCCAGCAGTGGATACTTGGCCAGCTCCTACGAGCAGTACTTC. It yields the protein CASSGYLASSYEQYF.